This T cell receptor beta chain came from a study of blood T cells in healthy people across ages. Study-level results: It was not possible, with unsorted PBMCs, to conclusively compare naive and antigen-experienced cells. Long-lived donors had more naive CD4+ cells and higher diversity than aged donors.

Sample-barcoded 5' priming and a J-beta primer mix drove a second PCR of roughly 6 to 12 cycles. Each cDNA molecule was tagged by a template-switch adaptor that had 12 random nucleotides. TCRdb re-called the 5' RACE reads through MiXCR, storing one row per CDR3 protein. This sample has about 1,400,000 distinct CDR3 sequences, with roughly 64% found just once. This clonotype was counted once. Its antigen is not identified. The junction shows a germline mismatch at one end, possibly a read error. The CDR3 sequence is 13 residues long. Germline V gene sequence: CDR1 SSHAT, CDR2 FNYEAQ (reference sequence). Total RNA, at least 5.5 micrograms per sample, came from PBMCs.

What was sequenced was blood. The receptor was isolated from a man between 18 and 29 years old in good health. This chain joins TRBV7-7 and TRBJ2-1; no reliable D call. CDR3 protein: CASSLDAVSEQFF. The CDR3 DNA sequence: TGTGCTAGCAGCTTAGATGCAGTCAGTGAGCAGTTCTTC.